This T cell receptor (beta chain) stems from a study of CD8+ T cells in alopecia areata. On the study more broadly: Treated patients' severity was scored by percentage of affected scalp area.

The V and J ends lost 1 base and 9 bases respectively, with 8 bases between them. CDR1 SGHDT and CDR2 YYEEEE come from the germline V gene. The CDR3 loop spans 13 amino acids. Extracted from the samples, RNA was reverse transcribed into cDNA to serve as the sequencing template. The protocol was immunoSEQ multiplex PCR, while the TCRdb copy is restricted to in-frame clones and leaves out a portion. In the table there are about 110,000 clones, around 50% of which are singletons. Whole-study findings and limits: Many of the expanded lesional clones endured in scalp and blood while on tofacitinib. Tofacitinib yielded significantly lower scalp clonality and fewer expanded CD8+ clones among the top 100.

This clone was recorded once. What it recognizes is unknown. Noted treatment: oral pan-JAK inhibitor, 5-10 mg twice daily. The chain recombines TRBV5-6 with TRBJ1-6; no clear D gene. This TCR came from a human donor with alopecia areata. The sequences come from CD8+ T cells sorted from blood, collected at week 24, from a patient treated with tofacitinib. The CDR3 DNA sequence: TGTGCCAGCAGCTTGCCACAGTTTTCACCCCTCCACTTT. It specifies CASSLPQFSPLHF.